The 19 T cell receptor beta chains given below trace back to one sample, sequenced in a study of radiotherapy plus CTLA-4 blockade in lung cancer. Clones were sequenced by immunoSEQ multiplex PCR, and TCRdb holds only the in-frame ones, with some missing. The sample records approximately 52,000 clones, 70% to 80% being singletons. The source material was peripheral blood, sampled from a patient treated with radiotherapy plus ipilimumab. These receptors were collected from a human donor with non-small cell lung cancer who had a complete response to radiotherapy plus ipilimumab.

This clone was picked up one time. CDR3 nucleotide sequence: TGCGCCAGCAGCTTGGGCCCACTCACCCATACCTATGAGCAGTTCTTC. Its translation is CASSLGPLTHTYEQFF. This sequence joins TRBV5-1 and TRBJ2-1; unclear D gene. Trimming left V 0 bases short and J 8 bases short, with 18 bases between. CDR3 length: 16 residues. Germline-derived CDR1 and CDR2 are SGHRS and YFSETQ. Full variable domain (remainder filled in from reference TRBV5-1 and TRBJ2-1): KAGVTQTPRYLIKTRGQQVTLSCSPISGHRSVSWYQQTPGQGLQFLFEYFSETQRNKGNFPGRFSGRQFSNSRSEMNVSTLELGDSALYLCASSLGPLTHTYEQFFGPGTRLTVL.

There are a few counts of this clone. The chain links TRBV7-9 to TRBJ1-4; D gene ambiguous. This CDR3 contains 14 residues. Trimming took 5 bases from V and 8 from J, leaving 15 bases between them. The germline CDR1 and CDR2 sequences are SEHNR and FQNEAQ (reference sequence). The chain's CDR3 is CASSRDPQGEKLFF. DNA of the CDR3: TGTGCCAGCAGCCGGGATCCCCAAGGGGAAAAACTGTTTTTT.

The chain recombines TRBV6-5 with TRBJ1-2; D not resolved. CDR3 length equals 15 residues. Deletions cut 3 bases from V and 8 bases from J, with 19 bases between. Germline values: CDR1 MNHEY, CDR2 SVGAGI. The CDR3 sequence is CASSYSFGQANGYTF. CDR3 in DNA: TGTGCCAGCAGTTATTCGTTCGGCCAGGCGAACGGCTACACCTTC.

The chain uses TRBV7-9 and TRBJ1-2, with TRBD1 as a possible D gene (6 bases). The CDR3 has 13 amino acids. V was clipped by 4 bases and J by 6 bases, with 12 bases between them. Germline lookup yields CDR1 SEHNR and CDR2 FQNEAQ (reference sequence). The CDR3: CASSSPGGDGYTF. As DNA, the CDR3 is TGTGCCAGCAGCTCCCCGGGGGGCGATGGCTACACCTTC.

CDR3 amino acids: CAWRRDGTEKETQYF. CDR3 in DNA: TGTGCCTGGAGGAGAGACGGGACAGAGAAAGAGACCCAGTACTTC. J is TRBJ2-5 and V is TRBV30, with 7 bases identical to TRBD1. V dropped 3 bases and J dropped 3; count of bases not matched to a gene: 10. CDR1 is GTSNPN and CDR2 is SVGIG in the germline V gene (reference sequence). CDR3 length: 15 amino acids. The complete variable domain, with remaining parts taken from reference TRBV30 and TRBJ2-5, reads SQTIHQWPATLVQPVGSPLSLECTVEGTSNPNLYWYRQAAGRGLQLLFYSVGIGQISSEVPQNLSASRPQDRQFILSSKKLLLSDSGFYLCAWRRDGTEKETQYFGPGTRLLVL.

The chain carries TRBV7-9 and TRBJ1-1, with D possibly being TRBD1 (6 bases). V was shortened by 5 bases and J by 2 bases, with 15 bases between the two germline ends. The CDR3 contains 15 residues. Germline V gene data show CDR1 as SEHNR and CDR2 as FQNEAQ (reference sequence). The CDR3 spells CASSLLGGANTEAFF. CDR3 sequence (DNA): TGTGCCAGCAGCCTCCTAGGGGGGGCCAACACTGAAGCTTTCTTT.

The chain couples TRBV9 to TRBJ2-3; 8 bases are shared with TRBD2. The CDR3 loop spans 14 amino acids. Germline CDR1 is SGDLS and CDR2 is YYNGEE. V shed 0 bases, J shed 6 bases, and the junction held 3 bases outside the gene matches. The CDR3 region has the DNA TGTGCCAGCAGCGTAGAGGGACTAGTGGATACGCAGTATTTT. It specifies CASSVEGLVDTQYF. The full variable domain, completed using reference TRBV9 and TRBJ2-3, is DSGVTQTPKHLITATGQRVTLRCSPRSGDLSVYWYQQSLDQGLQFLIQYYNGEERAKGNILERFSAQQFPDLHSELNLSSLELGDSALYFCASSVEGLVDTQYFGPGTRLTVL.

The chain has TRBV18 and TRBJ2-3, with 8 positions matching TRBD2. CDR3 length equals 15 residues. Germline loops: CDR1 KGHSH, CDR2 LQKENI. Losses at the gene ends were 3 bases for V and 5 bases for J; bases not matched to a gene: 7. The CDR3 nucleotides are TGTGCCAGCTCACCGTCCCCGGGAGGGCTAGATACGCAGTATTTT. Its protein product is CASSPSPGGLDTQYF.

The V gene is TRBV5-1, the J gene TRBJ2-7; 10 bases line up with TRBD2. Germline V CDR1 and CDR2: SGHRS, YFSETQ. Trimming cost V 3 bases and J 0 bases; bases outside gene matches: 3. The CDR3 loop spans 15 amino acids. The CDR3 is CASSWTSGSSYEQYF. CDR3 bases: TGCGCCAGCAGCTGGACTAGCGGAAGCTCCTACGAGCAGTACTTC.

The chain carries TRBV10-2 and TRBJ1-2, with 9 bases lining up with TRBD1. The trim removed 3 bases at V and 5 bases at J, leaving 4 bases unmatched. CDR1 and CDR2 from the germline V gene are WSHSY and SAAADI. The CDR3 length is 14 residues. The CDR3 DNA follows: TGCGCCAGCAGTGACCTGGACAGGGGATATGGCTACACCTTC. Translated: CASSDLDRGYGYTF.

The chain recombines TRBV27 with TRBJ1-2; D gene unclear. From germline, CDR1 is MNHEY and CDR2 SMNVEV (reference sequence). This CDR3 has 13 amino acids. With 4 bases removed from V and 8 bases from J, the gap between germline ends came to 14 bases. CDR3: CASSSSRVGGYTF. For the CDR3, the DNA is TGTGCCAGCAGTTCTAGCCGTGTCGGGGGCTACACCTTC.

This clone was counted a few times. This chain joins TRBV19 and TRBJ1-4, with D maybe TRBD1 (5 bases). The CDR3 has 16 residues. V was clipped by 1 base and J by 5 bases, with 14 bases between them. The germline gives CDR1 LNHDA, CDR2 SQIVND (reference sequence). CDR3 sequence: CASSIVPGTKNEKLFF. The CDR3 DNA reads TGTGCCAGTAGTATAGTCCCAGGGACTAAGAATGAAAAACTGTTTTTT. Based on the CDR3 plus reference TRBV19 and TRBJ1-4, the full variable domain is DGGITQSPKYLFRKEGQNVTLSCEQNLNHDAMYWYRQDPGQGLRLIYYSQIVNDFQKGDIAEGYSVSREKKESFPLTVTSAQKNPTAFYLCASSIVPGTKNEKLFFGSGTQLSVL.

CDR3 residues: CASSQSDLRQVWDTEAFF. CDR3 sequence (DNA): TGCGCCAGCAGCCAATCGGACTTGAGACAAGTGTGGGACACTGAAGCTTTCTTT. The chain employs TRBV4-1 and TRBJ1-1; no definite D call. The CDR3 is 18 amino acids. From germline, CDR1 is MGHRA and CDR2 YSYEKL. V lost 2 bases, J lost 3 bases, and 22 bases lay in between.

This clone is a singleton in its sample. The J gene is TRBJ1-2, the V gene TRBV19; the match to TRBD1 covers 9 bases. Per the germline V gene, CDR1 is LNHDA and CDR2 is SQIVND (reference sequence). The junction had 9 bases not matched to a gene; V was cut back by 3 bases and J by 1 base. This CDR3 is 17 amino acids long. The CDR3 sequence is CASSIYYGTGNNYGYTF. The CDR3, as DNA: TGTGCCAGTAGTATCTACTACGGGACAGGGAATAACTATGGCTACACCTTC.

With respect to this clone: At one end the junction does not follow the germline gene, possibly because of a read error. The chain couples TRBV27 to TRBJ2-5, with 10 bases matching TRBD2. The CDR3 is 12 amino acids. Germline V gene lookup returns CDR1 MNHEY and CDR2 SMNVEV (reference sequence). CDR3: CASSLTSGVLNF. CDR3 DNA: TGTGCCAGCAGTTTAACTAGCGGGGTTCTGAACTTC.

For the CDR3, the DNA is TGTGCCAGCAGTGAAGCCGGTGCATATGGCTACACCTTC. Its translation is CASSEAGAYGYTF. V usage is TRBV25-1 and J usage is TRBJ1-2, with unresolved D. Deletions cut 2 bases from V and 5 bases from J, with 9 bases between. The CDR3 covers 13 residues. Germline V CDR1 and CDR2: MGHDK, SYGVNS.

The chain is built from TRBV30 and TRBJ1-4; possibly TRBD1 for D (5 bases). V lost 0 bases, J lost 12 bases, and 14 bases lay in between. Germline V gene sequence: CDR1 GTSNPN, CDR2 SVGIG (reference sequence). There are 13 residues in the CDR3. CDR3 region: CAWSVGEGWELFF. As DNA, the CDR3 is TGTGCCTGGAGTGTAGGGGAGGGTTGGGAACTGTTTTTT.

This chain joins TRBV5-3 and TRBJ1-2, with D possibly TRBD1 on 5 matching bases. TRBV5-3 is an ORF, with its function uncertain. The CDR3 is made up of 15 amino acids. With 3 bases removed from V and 4 bases from J, the gap between germline ends came to 16 bases. The CDR3, as DNA: TGTGCCAGAAGCTCTGGGGAGGGACTGCGCTATGGCTACACCTTC. Its protein is CARSSGEGLRYGYTF.

The CDR3 is CASSLPGGSSYEQYF. CDR3 DNA sequence: TGTGCCAGCAGCTTACCGGGGGGGAGCTCCTACGAGCAGTACTTC. The rearrangement uses TRBV5-4 and TRBJ2-7; TRBD2 matches 8 bases. CDR3 length: 15 amino acids. With V trimmed by 2 bases and J by 0 bases, 4 bases remained unmatched. Germline values: CDR1 SGHNT, CDR2 YYREEE (reference sequence).